This T cell receptor (beta chain) was profiled in a study of blood T cell repertoires in COVID-19. The table came from immunoSEQ multiplex PCR; TCRdb's copy has only in-frame clones and leaves some out. This sample has a few hundred thousand clones, with less than 90% found just once. V shed 4 bases and J 4 bases; nucleotides not matched to a gene: 9. The germline V gene encodes CDR1 SGHDN and CDR2 FVKESK. The CDR3 length is 16 residues. Material: peripheral blood. The V call is TRBV14, the J call TRBJ1-4, with 7 bases aligning to TRBD1. The TCR comes from a man aged 65 to 79 with acute or convalescent COVID-19. The CDR3 sequence is CASSRIATGLNEKLFF. The CDR3 nucleotides read TGTGCCAGCAGCCGAATTGCGACAGGGCTTAATGAAAAACTGTTTTTT.